The clone carrying this TCR beta chain was seen a few times. Its antigen is undetermined. Beta-chain TCR CDR3 regions were amplified from RNA transcripts. HTBI primers primed a first-round RT-PCR, and a second-round multiplex PCR followed. MiXCR, run by TCRdb on the multiplex PCR reads, gives a single entry per CDR3 protein. The table lists under 250,000 distinct CDR3 sequences, approximately 21% of them singletons. This sample was included in a study of Graves' ophthalmopathy and Graves' hyperthyroidism. Pregnant or lactating patients and those with other autoimmune diseases or uncontrolled infections were excluded. Study conclusions and caveats: Clonotypes were expanded in thyroid at above 0.001 frequency, and most also appeared in blood. The study's model predicted ophthalmopathy progression at about 71% sensitivity and about 72% specificity.

The specimen was peripheral blood. The TCR was taken from a woman aged 50 to 60 with Graves' ophthalmopathy.

The CDR3 sequence is CASSPQTGGWITEAFF. CDR3 nucleotides: TGTGCCAGCAGCCCACAGACAGGGGGCTGGATCACTGAAGCTTTCTTT. The rearrangement uses TRBV9 and TRBJ1-1; 10 bases agree with TRBD1. V gave up 4 bases and J gave up 4 bases; unmatched junction bases: 10. This CDR3 is built from 16 residues. CDR1 SGDLS and CDR2 YYNGEE come from the germline V gene.